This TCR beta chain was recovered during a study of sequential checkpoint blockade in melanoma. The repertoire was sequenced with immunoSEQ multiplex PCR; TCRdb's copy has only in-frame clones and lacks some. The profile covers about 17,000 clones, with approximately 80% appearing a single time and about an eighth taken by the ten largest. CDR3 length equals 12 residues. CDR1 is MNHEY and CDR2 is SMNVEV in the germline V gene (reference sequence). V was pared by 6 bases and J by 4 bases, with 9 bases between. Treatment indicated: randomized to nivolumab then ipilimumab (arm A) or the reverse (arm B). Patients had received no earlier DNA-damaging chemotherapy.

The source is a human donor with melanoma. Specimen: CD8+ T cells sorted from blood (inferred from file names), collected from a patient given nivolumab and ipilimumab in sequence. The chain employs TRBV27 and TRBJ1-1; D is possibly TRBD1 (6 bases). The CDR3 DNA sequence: TGTGCCAGCAGCCAGGGGAGCACTGAAGCTTTCTTT. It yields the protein CASSQGSTEAFF.